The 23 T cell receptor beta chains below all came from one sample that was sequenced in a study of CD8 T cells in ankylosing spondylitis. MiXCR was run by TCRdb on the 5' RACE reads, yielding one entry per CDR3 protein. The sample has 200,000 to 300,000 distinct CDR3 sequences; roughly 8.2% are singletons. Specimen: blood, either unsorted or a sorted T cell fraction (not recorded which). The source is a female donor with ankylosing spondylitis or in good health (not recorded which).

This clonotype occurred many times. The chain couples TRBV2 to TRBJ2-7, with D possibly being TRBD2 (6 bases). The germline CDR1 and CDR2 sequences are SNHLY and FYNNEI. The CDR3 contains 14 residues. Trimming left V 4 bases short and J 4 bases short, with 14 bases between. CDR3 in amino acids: CASSVEGGVYEQYF. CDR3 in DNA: TGTGCCAGCAGTGTCGAGGGAGGAGTATACGAGCAGTACTTC.

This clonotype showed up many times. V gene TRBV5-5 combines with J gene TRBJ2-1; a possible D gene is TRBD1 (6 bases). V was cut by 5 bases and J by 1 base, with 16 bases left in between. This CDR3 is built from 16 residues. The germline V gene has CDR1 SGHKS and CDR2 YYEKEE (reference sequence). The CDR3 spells CASSSDRVESYNEQFF. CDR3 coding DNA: TGTGCCAGCAGTTCGGACAGAGTCGAGTCCTACAATGAGCAGTTCTTC.

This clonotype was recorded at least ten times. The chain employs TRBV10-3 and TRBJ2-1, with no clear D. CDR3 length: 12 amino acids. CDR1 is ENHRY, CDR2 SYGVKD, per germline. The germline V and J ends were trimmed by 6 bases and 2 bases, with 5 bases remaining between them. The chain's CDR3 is CAISSTYNEQFF. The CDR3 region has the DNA TGTGCCATCAGCAGCACCTACAATGAGCAGTTCTTC.

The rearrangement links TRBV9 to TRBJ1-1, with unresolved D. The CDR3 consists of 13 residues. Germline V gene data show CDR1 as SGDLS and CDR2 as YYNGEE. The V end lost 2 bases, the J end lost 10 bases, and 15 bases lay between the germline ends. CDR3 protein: CASSVGGDAAAFF. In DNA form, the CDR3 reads TGTGCCAGCAGCGTTGGTGGTGACGCTGCAGCTTTCTTT.

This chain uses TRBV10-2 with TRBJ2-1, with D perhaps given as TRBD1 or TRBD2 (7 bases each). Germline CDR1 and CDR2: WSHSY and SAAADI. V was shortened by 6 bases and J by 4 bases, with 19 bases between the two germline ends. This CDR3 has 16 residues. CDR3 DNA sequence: TGCGCCAGCAGGGGACAGATAGCGGGTCCTTACAATGAGCAGTTCTTC. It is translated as CASRGQIAGPYNEQFF.

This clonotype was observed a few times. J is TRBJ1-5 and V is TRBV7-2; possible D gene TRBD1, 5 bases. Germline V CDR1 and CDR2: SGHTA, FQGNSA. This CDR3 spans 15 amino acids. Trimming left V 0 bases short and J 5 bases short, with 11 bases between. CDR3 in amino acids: CASSLAQGFDQPQHF. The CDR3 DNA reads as TGTGCCAGCAGCTTAGCCCAGGGTTTTGATCAGCCCCAGCATTTT.

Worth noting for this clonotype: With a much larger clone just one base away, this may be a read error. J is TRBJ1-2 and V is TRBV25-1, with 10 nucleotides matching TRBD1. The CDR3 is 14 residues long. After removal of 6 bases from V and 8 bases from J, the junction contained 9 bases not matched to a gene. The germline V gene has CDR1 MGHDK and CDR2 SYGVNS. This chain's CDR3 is CASRGTGAFYGYTF. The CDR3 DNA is TGTGCCAGCAGAGGGACAGGGGCTTTCTACGGCTACACCTTC.

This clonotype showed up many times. The CDR3 DNA follows: TGTGCCAGCAGTCCTCCACAGGGGCTGGGGGAGACCCAGTACTTC. Its translation: CASSPPQGLGETQYF. The V gene is TRBV12-3 or TRBV12-4, the J gene TRBJ2-5, with TRBD1 identical over 7 bases. V shed 5 bases, J shed 5 bases, and the junction held 11 bases outside the gene matches. The CDR3 contains 15 residues.

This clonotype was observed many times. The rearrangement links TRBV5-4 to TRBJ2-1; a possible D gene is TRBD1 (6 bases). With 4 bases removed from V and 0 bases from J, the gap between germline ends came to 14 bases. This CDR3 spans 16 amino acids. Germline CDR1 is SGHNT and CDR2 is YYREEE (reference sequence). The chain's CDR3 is CASSEGEDSSYNEQFF. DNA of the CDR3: TGTGCCAGCAGCGAGGGAGAGGACAGCTCCTACAATGAGCAGTTCTTC.

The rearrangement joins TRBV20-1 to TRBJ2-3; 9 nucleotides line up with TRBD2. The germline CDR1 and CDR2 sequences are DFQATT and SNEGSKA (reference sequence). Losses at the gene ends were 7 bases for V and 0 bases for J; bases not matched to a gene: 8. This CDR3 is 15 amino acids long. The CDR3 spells CSVRAGGPSTDTQYF. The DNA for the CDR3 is TGCAGTGTCAGGGCGGGAGGGCCGAGCACAGATACGCAGTATTTT.

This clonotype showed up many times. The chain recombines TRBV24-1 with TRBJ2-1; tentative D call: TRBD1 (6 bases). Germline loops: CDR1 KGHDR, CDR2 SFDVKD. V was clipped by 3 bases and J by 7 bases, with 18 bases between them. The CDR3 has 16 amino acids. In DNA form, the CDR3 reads TGTGCCACCAGTGATCCCGGGACACGGTGGGGGAATGAGCAGTTCTTC. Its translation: CATSDPGTRWGNEQFF.

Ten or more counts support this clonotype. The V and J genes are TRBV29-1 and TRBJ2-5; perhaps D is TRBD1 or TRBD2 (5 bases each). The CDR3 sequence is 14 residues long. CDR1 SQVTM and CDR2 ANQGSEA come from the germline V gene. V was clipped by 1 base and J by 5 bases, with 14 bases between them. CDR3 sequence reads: CSVEAQGRGETQYF. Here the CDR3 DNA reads TGCAGCGTTGAAGCCCAGGGACGAGGCGAGACCCAGTACTTC.

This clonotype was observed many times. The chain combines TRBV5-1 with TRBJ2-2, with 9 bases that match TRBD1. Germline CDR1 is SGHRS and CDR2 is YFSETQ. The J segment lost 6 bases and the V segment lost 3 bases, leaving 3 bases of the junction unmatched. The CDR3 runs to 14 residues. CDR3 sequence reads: CASSWTGDPGELFF. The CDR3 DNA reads TGCGCCAGCAGCTGGACAGGGGATCCCGGGGAGCTGTTTTTT.

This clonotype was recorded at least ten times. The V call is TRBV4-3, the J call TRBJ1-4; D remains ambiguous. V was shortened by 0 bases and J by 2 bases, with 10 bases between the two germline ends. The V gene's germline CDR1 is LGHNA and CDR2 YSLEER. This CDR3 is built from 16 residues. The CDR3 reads CASSQDGSPTNEKLFF. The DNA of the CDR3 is TGCGCCAGCAGCCAAGATGGGTCTCCGACTAATGAAAAACTGTTTTTT.

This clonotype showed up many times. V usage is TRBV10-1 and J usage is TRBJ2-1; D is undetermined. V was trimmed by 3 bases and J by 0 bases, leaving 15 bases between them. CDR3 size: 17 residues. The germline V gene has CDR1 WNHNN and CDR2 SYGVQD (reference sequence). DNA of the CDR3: TGCGCCAGCAGTGACCCGGTGGGATCCAGCTCCTACAATGAGCAGTTCTTC. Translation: CASSDPVGSSSYNEQFF.

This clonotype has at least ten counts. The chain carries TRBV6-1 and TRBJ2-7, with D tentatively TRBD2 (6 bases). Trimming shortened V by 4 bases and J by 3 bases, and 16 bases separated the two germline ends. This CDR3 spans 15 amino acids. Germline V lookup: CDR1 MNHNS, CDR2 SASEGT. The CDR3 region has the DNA TGTGCCAGCAGTGCCCCCGGAGGGAGTTTCTACGAGCAGTACTTC. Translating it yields CASSAPGGSFYEQYF.

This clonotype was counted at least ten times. The CDR3, as DNA: TGTGCCAGCAGTTTGAAAGCGGGAGGGCGGTTCGACATTCAGTACTTC. It specifies CASSLKAGGRFDIQYF. The chain joins TRBV12-3 or TRBV12-4 to TRBJ2-4, with TRBD2 identical over 10 bases. The trim removed 3 bases at V and 8 bases at J, leaving 10 bases unmatched. The CDR3 has 16 amino acids.

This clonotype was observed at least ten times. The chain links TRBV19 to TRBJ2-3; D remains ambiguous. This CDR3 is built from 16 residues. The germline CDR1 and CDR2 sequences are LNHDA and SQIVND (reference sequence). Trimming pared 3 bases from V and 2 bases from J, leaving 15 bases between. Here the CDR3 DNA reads TGTGCCAGTAGTATTAGAAGGTCCCGGAACACAGATACGCAGTATTTT. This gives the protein CASSIRRSRNTDTQYF. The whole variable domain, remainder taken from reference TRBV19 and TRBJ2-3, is DGGITQSPKYLFRKEGQNVTLSCEQNLNHDAMYWYRQDPGQGLRLIYYSQIVNDFQKGDIAEGYSVSREKKESFPLTVTSAQKNPTAFYLCASSIRRSRNTDTQYFGPGTRLTVL.

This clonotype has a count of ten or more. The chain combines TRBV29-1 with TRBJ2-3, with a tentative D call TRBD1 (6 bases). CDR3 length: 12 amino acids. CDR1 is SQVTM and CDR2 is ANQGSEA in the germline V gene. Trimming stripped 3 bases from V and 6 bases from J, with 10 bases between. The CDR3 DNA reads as TGCAGCGTTGAGGGGACATGGGATACGCAGTATTTT. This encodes CSVEGTWDTQYF.

CDR3: CASSFLTRTDTQYF. The CDR3, as DNA: TGTGCCAGCAGCTTCCTTACCCGCACAGATACGCAGTATTTT. The rearrangement links TRBV7-2 to TRBJ2-3; no clear D gene. Between the trimmed V and J ends, which lost 3 bases and 1 base, there was a span of 8 bases. Germline V gene lookup returns CDR1 SGHTA and CDR2 FQGNSA. The CDR3 sequence is 14 residues long.

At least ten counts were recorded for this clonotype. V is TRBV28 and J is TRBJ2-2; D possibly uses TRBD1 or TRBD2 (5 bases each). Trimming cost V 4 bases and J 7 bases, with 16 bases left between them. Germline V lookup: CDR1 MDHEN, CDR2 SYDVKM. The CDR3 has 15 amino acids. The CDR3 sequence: CASSSKGTFGGELFF. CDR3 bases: TGTGCCAGCAGTTCGAAGGGGACCTTCGGCGGGGAGCTGTTTTTT. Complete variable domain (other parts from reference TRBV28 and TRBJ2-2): DVKVTQSSRYLVKRTGEKVFLECVQDMDHENMFWYRQDPGLGLRLIYFSYDVKMKEKGDIPEGYSVSREKKERFSLILESASTNQTSMYLCASSSKGTFGGELFFGEGSRLTVL.

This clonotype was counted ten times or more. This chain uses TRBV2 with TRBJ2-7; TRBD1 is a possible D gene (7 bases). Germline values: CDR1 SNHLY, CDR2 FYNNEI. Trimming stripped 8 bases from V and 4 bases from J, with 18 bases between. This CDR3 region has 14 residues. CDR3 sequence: CASSGGSTAYEQYF. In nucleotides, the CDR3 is TGTGCCAGCTCAGGGGGGTCTACGGCGTACGAGCAGTACTTC.

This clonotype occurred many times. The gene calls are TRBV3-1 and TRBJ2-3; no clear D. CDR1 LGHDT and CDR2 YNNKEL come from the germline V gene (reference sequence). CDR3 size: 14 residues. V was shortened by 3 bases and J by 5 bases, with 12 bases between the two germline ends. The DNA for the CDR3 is TGTGCCAGCAGCCATCCCGGGCAGGAAGATACGCAGTATTTT. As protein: CASSHPGQEDTQYF.